This T cell receptor (beta chain) was retrieved from a study of T cells in localized non-small cell lung cancer. Measured with immunoSEQ multiplex PCR; TCRdb has only the in-frame clones, and not every one. This table has 5,500 to 7,000 clones, roughly 44% appearing once. V lost 1 base, J lost 3 bases, and 12 bases lay in between. CDR3 size: 15 residues. Germline V gene sequence: CDR1 LNHNV, CDR2 YYDKDF (reference sequence). The rearrangement joins TRBV15 to TRBJ2-5; D possibly corresponds to TRBD2 (5 bases). The material sequenced was lymph node tissue, taken before any cancer treatment. This TCR was recovered from a man aged 35 to 69 with stage I lung adenocarcinoma. Here the CDR3 reads CATSRAAGTEETQYF. The CDR3 DNA is TGTGCCACCAGCAGAGCGGCGGGTACGGAAGAGACCCAGTACTTC.